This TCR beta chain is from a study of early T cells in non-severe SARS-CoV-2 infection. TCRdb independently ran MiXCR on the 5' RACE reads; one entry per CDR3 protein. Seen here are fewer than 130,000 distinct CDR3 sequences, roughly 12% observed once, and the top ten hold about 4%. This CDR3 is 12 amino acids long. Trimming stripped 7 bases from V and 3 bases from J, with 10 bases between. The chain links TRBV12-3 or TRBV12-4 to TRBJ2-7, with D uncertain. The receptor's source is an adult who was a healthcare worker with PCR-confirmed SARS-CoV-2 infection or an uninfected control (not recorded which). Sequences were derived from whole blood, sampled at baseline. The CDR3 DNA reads TGTGCCAGCAATCATGACAACTACGAGCAGTACTTC. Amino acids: CASNHDNYEQYF.